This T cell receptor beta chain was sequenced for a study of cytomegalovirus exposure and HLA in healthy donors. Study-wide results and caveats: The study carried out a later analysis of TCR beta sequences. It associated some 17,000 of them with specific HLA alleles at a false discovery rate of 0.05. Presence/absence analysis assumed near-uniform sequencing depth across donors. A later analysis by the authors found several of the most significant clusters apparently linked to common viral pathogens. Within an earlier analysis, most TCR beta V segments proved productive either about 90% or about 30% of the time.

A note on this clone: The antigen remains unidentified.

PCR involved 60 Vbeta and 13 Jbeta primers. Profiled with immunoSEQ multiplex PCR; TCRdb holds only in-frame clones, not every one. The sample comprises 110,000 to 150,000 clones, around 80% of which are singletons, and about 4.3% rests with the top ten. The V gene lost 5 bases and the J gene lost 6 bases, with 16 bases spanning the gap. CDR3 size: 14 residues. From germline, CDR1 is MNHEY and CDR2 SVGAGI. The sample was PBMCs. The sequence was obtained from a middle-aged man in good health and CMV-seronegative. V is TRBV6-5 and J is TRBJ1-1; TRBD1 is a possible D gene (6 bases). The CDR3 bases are TGTGCCAGCAGTGCAGGGACACAGAGTTCTGAAGCTTTCTTT. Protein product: CASSAGTQSSEAFF.